The 28 T cell receptor beta chains below come from one sample, sequenced in a study of blood T cell repertoires in COVID-19. This table comes from immunoSEQ multiplex PCR, and its TCRdb copy is limited to in-frame clones, with some not included. The sample records 150,000 to 200,000 clones, about 85% being singletons. Sequences were obtained from peripheral blood. The receptors were sampled from a human donor with acute or convalescent COVID-19. The donor label of this sample is uncertain.

J is TRBJ1-4 and V is TRBV5-1; 8 nucleotides agree with TRBD1. Germline assignment: CDR1 SGHRS and CDR2 YFSETQ. The V and J ends lost 3 bases and 7 bases, in that order; junction bases with no gene match: 11. The CDR3 runs to 16 residues. The CDR3 spells CASSYTQGALGEKLFF. In DNA, the CDR3 is TGCGCCAGCAGCTACACCCAGGGGGCGTTAGGTGAAAAACTGTTTTTT. Full variable domain (missing parts from reference TRBV5-1 and TRBJ1-4): KAGVTQTPRYLIKTRGQQVTLSCSPISGHRSVSWYQQTPGQGLQFLFEYFSETQRNKGNFPGRFSGRQFSNSRSEMNVSTLELGDSALYLCASSYTQGALGEKLFFGSGTQLSVL.

The chain recombines TRBV5-6 with TRBJ1-1; D remains unclear. Deletions cut 0 bases from V and 11 bases from J, with 17 bases between. Germline CDR1 is SGHDT and CDR2 is YYEEEE. The CDR3 is made up of 14 amino acids. CDR3 bases: TGTGCCAGCAGCTTGGCCCAAGGGTTGGGGAGTGCTTTCTTT. Translated: CASSLAQGLGSAFF.

V usage is TRBV10-1 and J usage is TRBJ2-3, with D perhaps TRBD2 (5 bases). The CDR3 consists of 14 residues. Germline-derived CDR1 and CDR2 are WNHNN and SYGVQD (reference sequence). The V end lost 3 bases, the J end lost 4 bases, and 11 bases lay between the germline ends. For the CDR3, the DNA is TGCGCCAGCAGTGACCGGGGTGATTCAGATACGCAGTATTTT. Amino acid sequence: CASSDRGDSDTQYF.

The gene calls are TRBV5-1 and TRBJ2-3, with D hard to call. Trimming cost V 0 bases and J 3 bases, with 17 bases left between them. Germline CDR1 and CDR2: SGHRS and YFSETQ. The CDR3 length is 17 residues. DNA for the CDR3: TGCGCCAGCAGCTTGGCGTTAGTTGCTCAGAGGACAGATACGCAGTATTTT. Its protein is CASSLALVAQRTDTQYF.

The gene calls are TRBV19 and TRBJ2-2, with 8 bases lining up with TRBD1. Germline V gene data show CDR1 as LNHDA and CDR2 as SQIVND (reference sequence). Losses at the gene ends were 4 bases for V and 1 base for J; bases not matched to a gene: 5. This CDR3 is built from 16 residues. In DNA form, the CDR3 reads TGTGCCAGTAGTACCGCCGGGACAGGGAACACCGGGGAGCTGTTTTTT. Its protein is CASSTAGTGNTGELFF.

The CDR3 sequence: CASSPLRGLDTEAFF. For the CDR3, the DNA is TGTGCCAGCAGTCCCCTAAGGGGGCTGGACACTGAAGCTTTCTTT. The chain employs TRBV27 and TRBJ1-1; 7 bases map to TRBD1. CDR1 and CDR2 from the germline V gene are MNHEY and SMNVEV (reference sequence). The CDR3 totals 15 residues. The V gene end was trimmed by 5 bases and the J gene end by 3 bases; junction bases not matched to a gene: 9.

The rearrangement links TRBV5-1 to TRBJ1-4; 7 nucleotides match TRBD1. Germline assignment: CDR1 SGHRS and CDR2 YFSETQ. The V segment lost 0 bases and the J segment 8 bases; nucleotides outside the gene matches: 7. This CDR3 comprises 15 residues. This chain's CDR3 is CASSLAAGGVEKLFF. In DNA, the CDR3 is TGCGCCAGCAGCTTGGCCGCAGGGGGAGTGGAAAAACTGTTTTTT.

This chain uses TRBV7-2 with TRBJ1-2; TRBD1 is a possible D gene (6 bases). Between the trimmed V and J ends, which lost 0 bases and 6 bases, there was a span of 11 bases. Germline CDR1 reads SGHTA; CDR2 reads FQGNSA. The CDR3 is 14 residues long. The CDR3 sequence: CASSLARAGDGYTF. CDR3 nucleotide sequence: TGTGCCAGCAGCTTAGCGCGGGCAGGGGATGGCTACACCTTC.

V gene TRBV30 combines with J gene TRBJ1-1, with 7 bases matching TRBD1. The germline gives CDR1 GTSNPN, CDR2 SVGIG (reference sequence). The CDR3 sequence is 16 residues long. J was trimmed by 2 bases and V by 2 bases; bases with no gene match: 11. CDR3 DNA: TGTGCCTGGAGTCAGAGAACAGGGGTGGGTAACACTGAAGCTTTCTTT. This translates into CAWSQRTGVGNTEAFF. Full variable domain (remainder filled in from reference TRBV30 and TRBJ1-1): SQTIHQWPATLVQPVGSPLSLECTVEGTSNPNLYWYRQAAGRGLQLLFYSVGIGQISSEVPQNLSASRPQDRQFILSSKKLLLSDSGFYLCAWSQRTGVGNTEAFFGQGTRLTVV.

The chain joins TRBV12-3 or TRBV12-4 to TRBJ1-2, with 9 bases fitting TRBD1. The ends lost 5 bases at V and 8 bases at J; junction bases unmatched: 6. The CDR3 has 13 amino acids. CDR3 protein: CASSPGTGRGYTF. The CDR3 coding sequence is TGTGCCAGCAGTCCCGGGACAGGGCGAGGCTACACCTTC.

This clone showed up just a few times. The chain has TRBV7-2 and TRBJ2-2; 15 bases are shared with TRBD2. The V gene's germline CDR1 is SGHTA and CDR2 FQGNSA. The CDR3 runs to 19 residues. Trimming cost V 4 bases and J 6 bases; bases outside gene matches: 12. The CDR3 sequence: CASSSKGTSGGRSAGELFF. The CDR3 nucleotides are TGTGCCAGCAGCTCCAAAGGGACTAGCGGGGGGCGGTCGGCCGGGGAGCTGTTTTTT.

The chain employs TRBV7-2 and TRBJ2-3; D unresolved. The CDR3 runs to 12 residues. Trimming removed 3 bases at V and 10 bases at J, with 11 bases between. The germline CDR1 and CDR2 sequences are SGHTA and FQGNSA. This CDR3 reads CASSFDSPAQYF. The CDR3 DNA reads as TGTGCCAGCAGCTTCGACTCCCCTGCGCAGTATTTT.

This clone was counted a single time. V usage is TRBV3-1 (or the pseudogene TRBV3-2) and J usage is TRBJ2-3; tentatively, D is TRBD2 (6 bases). Trimming shortened V by 4 bases and J by 4 bases, and 12 bases separated the two germline ends. The germline V gene has CDR1 LGHDT and CDR2 YNNKEL (reference sequence). This CDR3 has 14 residues. The chain's CDR3 is CASSPSRGADTQYF. Here the CDR3 DNA reads TGTGCCAGCAGCCCCTCGCGGGGTGCAGATACGCAGTATTTT.

A single count supports this clone. The V and J genes are TRBV11-2 and TRBJ1-3; no definite D call. Trimming cost V 5 bases and J 1 base, with 12 bases left between them. Looked up from germline, CDR1 is SGHAT and CDR2 is FQNNGV. The CDR3 totals 15 residues. In DNA, the CDR3 is TGTGCCAGCAGCGAGACCGGGGAATCTGGAAACACCATATATTTT. Protein product: CASSETGESGNTIYF.

V usage is TRBV18 and J usage is TRBJ1-1; TRBD1 matches 7 bases. In germline, CDR1 is KGHSH, CDR2 LQKENI. V lost 2 bases to trimming and J lost 1 base; unmatched junction nucleotides: 1. CDR3 length: 14 residues. CDR3 sequence (DNA): TGTGCCAGCTCACCAAACAGGGGGAACACTGAAGCTTTCTTT. As protein: CASSPNRGNTEAFF.

The rearrangement uses TRBV11-2 and TRBJ1-3, with D possibly TRBD1 on 6 matching bases. Trimming stripped 6 bases from V and 3 bases from J, with 18 bases between. This CDR3 region has 16 residues. Germline values: CDR1 SGHAT, CDR2 FQNNGV. CDR3: CASRPFRDKGGNTIYF. The CDR3 DNA reads TGTGCCAGCAGGCCCTTCCGGGACAAGGGTGGAAACACCATATATTTT.

J is TRBJ2-5 and V is TRBV5-4; 9 bases fit TRBD1. Trimming at V came to 3 bases and at J to 3 bases, leaving 6 bases not matched to a gene. The germline CDR1 and CDR2 sequences are SGHNT and YYREEE (reference sequence). This CDR3 is built from 15 residues. CDR3 nucleotides: TGTGCCAGCAGCTCAACAGGGGGCGCGAAAGAGACCCAGTACTTC. Its translation is CASSSTGGAKETQYF.

V usage is TRBV7-9 and J usage is TRBJ1-4, with D tentatively TRBD1 (5 bases). With 8 bases removed from V and 8 bases from J, the gap between germline ends came to 18 bases. This CDR3 spans 14 amino acids. Germline lookup yields CDR1 SEHNR and CDR2 FQNEAQ (reference sequence). Here the CDR3 DNA reads TGTGCCAGCGGATCTCCGGGGGGGAGGGAAAAACTGTTTTTT. Translated: CASGSPGGREKLFF. The entire variable domain, with the rest obtained from reference TRBV7-9 and TRBJ1-4, is as follows: DTGVSQNPRHKITKRGQNVTFRCDPISEHNRLYWYRQTLGQGPEFLTYFQNEAQLEKSRLLSDRFSAERPKGSFSTLEIQRTEQGDSAMYLCASGSPGGREKLFFGSGTQLSVL.

The chain couples TRBV6-5 to TRBJ1-1; TRBD1 might be the D (6 bases). The CDR3 consists of 13 residues. With 6 bases removed from V and 9 bases from J, the gap between germline ends came to 17 bases. In germline, CDR1 is MNHEY, CDR2 SVGAGI. The DNA for the CDR3 is TGTGCCAGCAGGATTACAGGGATACCACAAGCTTTCTTT. Translating gives CASRITGIPQAFF.

The chain is built from TRBV6-1 and TRBJ1-1, with TRBD1 matching 7 bases. Germline CDR1 and CDR2: MNHNS and SASEGT. This CDR3 spans 14 amino acids. The junction had 2 bases not matched to a gene; V was cut back by 3 bases and J by 1 base. The CDR3 DNA is TGTGCCAGCAGTGATCACAGGGGGAACACTGAAGCTTTCTTT. It is translated as CASSDHRGNTEAFF.

The genes are TRBV13 and TRBJ2-7; TRBD1 matches 9 bases. After removal of 5 bases from V and 6 bases from J, the junction contained 14 bases not matched to a gene. Germline-derived CDR1 and CDR2 are PRHDT and FYEKMQ (reference sequence). The CDR3 runs to 16 residues. CDR3 in DNA: TGTGCCAGCAGCATACTCCGGGACAGGGAGCAGGGCGAGCAGTACTTC. Translated, it gives CASSILRDREQGEQYF.

The chain has TRBV5-6 and TRBJ2-3; TRBD2 agrees at 10 bases. The trim removed 4 bases at V and 4 bases at J, leaving 9 bases unmatched. The germline gives CDR1 SGHDT, CDR2 YYEEEE. This CDR3 is 16 amino acids long. The CDR3 loop is CASSGPGLASPDTQYF. CDR3 in DNA: TGTGCCAGCAGCGGACCGGGACTAGCGTCTCCAGATACGCAGTATTTT.

This clone was counted only a few times. V gene TRBV5-5 combines with J gene TRBJ1-1; D unresolved. This CDR3 is 15 amino acids long. Trimming removed 0 bases at V and 7 bases at J, with 16 bases between. Germline V gene sequence: CDR1 SGHKS, CDR2 YYEKEE (reference sequence). CDR3 sequence reads: CASSLGATSASEAFF. The CDR3 nucleotides read TGTGCCAGCAGCTTGGGGGCCACTTCAGCCAGTGAAGCTTTCTTT.

The chain is built from TRBV5-4 and TRBJ2-3; TRBD2 matches at 13 bases. Per the germline V gene, CDR1 is SGHNT and CDR2 is YYREEE (reference sequence). The CDR3 sequence is 17 residues long. Losses at the gene ends were 4 bases for V and 7 bases for J; bases not matched to a gene: 12. The CDR3 loop reads CASSRTGTSGALNTQYF. The CDR3 nucleotides read TGTGCCAGCAGCCGTACCGGGACTAGCGGGGCGTTAAATACGCAGTATTTT.

The count of this clone is one. The chain employs TRBV28 and TRBJ2-7; D possibly corresponds to TRBD2 (7 bases). V lost 3 bases, J lost 4 bases, and 19 bases lay in between. CDR1 MDHEN and CDR2 SYDVKM come from the germline V gene. CDR3 length: 16 residues. The CDR3 DNA follows: TGTGCCAGCAGTTTGGGGGGGGCTCCTCAGGGGTACGAGCAGTACTTC. Translation gives CASSLGGAPQGYEQYF.

The chain is built from TRBV7-9 and TRBJ1-2; D ambiguous. Germline lookup yields CDR1 SEHNR and CDR2 FQNEAQ (reference sequence). Trimming shortened V by 1 base and J by 6 bases, and 3 bases separated the two germline ends. The CDR3 contains 11 residues. The chain's CDR3 is CASSLGHGYTF. The CDR3 bases are TGTGCCAGCAGCTTAGGGCATGGCTACACCTTC.

The chain carries TRBV18 and TRBJ1-2, with D tentatively TRBD1 (5 bases). CDR1 KGHSH and CDR2 LQKENI come from the germline V gene. The V and J ends lost 5 bases and 2 bases respectively, with 12 bases between them. The CDR3 totals 14 residues. CDR3 loop: CASSTGLENYGYTF. The DNA of the CDR3 is TGTGCCAGCTCAACAGGTTTGGAGAACTATGGCTACACCTTC.

The chain carries TRBV29-1 and TRBJ2-7, with TRBD1 matching 7 bases. The J segment lost 3 bases and the V segment lost 7 bases, leaving 3 bases of the junction unmatched. The CDR3 is 11 amino acids. CDR1 is SQVTM and CDR2 is ANQGSEA in the germline V gene. CDR3 in DNA: TGCAGCGCGGGACAGAGCTACGAGCAGTACTTC. This codes for CSAGQSYEQYF.